The next 22 T cell receptor beta chains were all read from a single sample in a study of blood T cell repertoires in COVID-19 (dated by TCRdb to the early 2020s). Library creation used the immunoSEQ multiplex PCR assay. Sourced from immuneACCESS, this table was stored by TCRdb with only in-frame sequences that have V and J called. A share of the clones is absent; for the studies checked, an unresolved V gene accounts for under half, and the remainder has no known explanation. In all, the sample holds some 200,000 clones, and roughly four fifths of those were seen once. Over 9.5% of the sample lies in the top ten. The material sequenced was peripheral blood. These receptor sequences come from a woman aged 40 to 49 with acute or convalescent COVID-19.

The chain has TRBV2 and TRBJ2-3; 7 bases line up with TRBD1. CDR1 is SNHLY, CDR2 FYNNEI, per germline. The V and J ends lost 4 bases and 2 bases, in that order; junction bases with no gene match: 6. The CDR3 length is 15 residues. CDR3 amino acids: CASSARQGITDTQYF. The CDR3 DNA is TGTGCCAGCAGTGCCCGACAGGGTATCACAGATACGCAGTATTTT.

This clone was observed once. V is TRBV18 and J is TRBJ2-2, with D maybe TRBD2 (5 bases). Germline lookup yields CDR1 KGHSH and CDR2 LQKENI. The V end was cut by 1 base, the J end by 1 base, with 13 bases between. This CDR3 contains 17 residues. The CDR3 reads CASSPQRGGLNTGELFF. DNA of the CDR3: TGTGCCAGCTCACCACAAAGAGGAGGCCTGAACACCGGGGAGCTGTTTTTT. The variable domain in full, completed from reference TRBV18 and TRBJ2-2, reads NAGVMQNPRHLVRRRGQEARLRCSPMKGHSHVYWYRQLPEEGLKFMVYLQKENIIDESGMPKERFSAEFPKEGPSILRIQQVVRGDSAAYFCASSPQRGGLNTGELFFGEGSRLTVL.

This rearrangement joins TRBV29-1 to TRBJ2-3; 9 nucleotides match TRBD2. V was clipped by 1 base and J by 6 bases; unmatched bases: 8. The CDR3 contains 15 residues. CDR1 and CDR2 from the germline V gene are SQVTM and ANQGSEA. CDR3 nucleotide sequence: TGCAGCGTTGAAGGGGGTCTAGCGGGGACGGATACGCAGTATTTT. Translating gives CSVEGGLAGTDTQYF.

The rearrangement links TRBV7-9 to TRBJ2-5; 8 bases are shared with TRBD2. V lost 3 bases and J lost 4; bases outside the gene matches: 13. CDR1 and CDR2 (germline): SEHNR, FQNEAQ (reference sequence). CDR3 length equals 17 residues. The CDR3 protein is CASSFDSGNHPRETQYF. As DNA, the CDR3 is TGTGCCAGCAGCTTTGATAGCGGGAACCACCCCCGAGAGACCCAGTACTTC.

The CDR3 is CASRRTGVITGELFF. The CDR3 nucleotides read TGTGCCAGCAGGAGGACAGGGGTTATCACCGGGGAGCTGTTTTTT. The chain employs TRBV3-1 (or the pseudogene TRBV3-2) and TRBJ2-2, with 9 bases fitting TRBD1. J was trimmed by 4 bases and V by 6 bases; bases with no gene match: 6. Germline lookup yields CDR1 LGHDT and CDR2 YNNKEL (reference sequence). The CDR3 has 15 amino acids.

Here the CDR3 reads CASSRDAPNTGELFF. CDR3 sequence (DNA): TGTGCCAGCTCGCGGGACGCTCCGAACACCGGGGAGCTGTTTTTT. The rearrangement links TRBV18 to TRBJ2-2; a weak D match, TRBD2 (6 bases). The CDR3 sequence is 15 residues long. V gave up 6 bases and J gave up 0 bases, with 11 bases separating them. Germline CDR1 reads KGHSH; CDR2 reads LQKENI.

This clone was seen a single time. The J gene is TRBJ2-7, the V gene TRBV19, with 10 bases matching TRBD1. The CDR3 is 15 residues long. Trimming at V came to 5 bases and at J to 2 bases, leaving 6 bases not matched to a gene. CDR1 is LNHDA, CDR2 SQIVND, per germline (reference sequence). Written as DNA, the CDR3 is TGTGCCAGTAGTCTCCCCGGGACAGGGGCCTACGAGCAGTACTTC. Its protein product is CASSLPGTGAYEQYF.

The CDR3 region is CASSSGTIQETQYF. For the CDR3, the DNA is TGTGCCAGCAGCTCGGGGACTATACAAGAGACCCAGTACTTC. The chain recombines TRBV7-9 with TRBJ2-5; 7 nucleotides line up with TRBD2. With 4 bases clipped from V and 2 bases from J, the junction kept 4 bases outside the gene matches. Germline V gives CDR1 SEHNR, CDR2 FQNEAQ (reference sequence). The CDR3 is 14 amino acids.

This chain connects TRBV5-1 to TRBJ1-3; D unclear. Germline values: CDR1 SGHRS, CDR2 YFSETQ. CDR3 size: 13 residues. Trimming took off 0 bases at V and 6 bases at J, with 7 bases between the two ends. Written as DNA, the CDR3 is TGCGCCAGCAGCTTGGACGGAGTAAACACCATATATTTT. Protein product: CASSLDGVNTIYF.

In DNA, the CDR3 is TGTGCCAGCAGACCGGGCCTACAGGGTCATGGCTACACCTTC. Translated: CASRPGLQGHGYTF. The chain couples TRBV27 to TRBJ1-2; TRBD1 is a possible D gene (6 bases). Germline V CDR1 and CDR2: MNHEY, SMNVEV (reference sequence). The CDR3 covers 14 residues. V lost 6 bases, J lost 6 bases, and 17 bases lay in between.

The rearrangement joins TRBV19 to TRBJ1-3, with TRBD1 as a possible D gene (6 bases). Germline values: CDR1 LNHDA, CDR2 SQIVND (reference sequence). Trimming removed 6 bases from V and 0 bases from J, with 12 bases in between. The CDR3 extends over 15 amino acids. CDR3 in DNA: TGTGCCAGTAGCGTAGGGACACCCTCTGGAAACACCATATATTTT. The encoded protein is CASSVGTPSGNTIYF.

The CDR3 protein is CASSSSYQGFYGYTF. In DNA form, the CDR3 reads TGTGCCAGCAGCTCATCATATCAGGGATTCTATGGCTACACCTTC. The chain uses TRBV3-1 (or the pseudogene TRBV3-2) and TRBJ1-2, with D tentatively TRBD1 (5 bases). V dropped 5 bases and J dropped 4 bases, with 17 bases sitting between them. CDR3 length equals 15 residues. Looked up from germline, CDR1 is LGHDT and CDR2 is YNNKEL (reference sequence).

The chain uses TRBV4-1 and TRBJ2-3; 7 bases align to TRBD2. The CDR3 has 21 amino acids. Germline CDR1 MGHRA, CDR2 YSYEKL. V dropped 1 base and J dropped 0; count of bases not matched to a gene: 19. CDR3 sequence: CASSQGEGGFRLARSTDTQYF. In DNA, the CDR3 is TGCGCCAGCAGCCAAGGGGAGGGTGGTTTCCGACTAGCCCGAAGCACAGATACGCAGTATTTT.

V usage is TRBV4-1 and J usage is TRBJ1-2; no clear D. The germline V and J ends were trimmed by 1 base and 7 bases, with 16 bases remaining between them. Germline V lookup: CDR1 MGHRA, CDR2 YSYEKL. The CDR3 spans 15 residues. Here the CDR3 reads CASSQAEVPSGGYTF. The CDR3 DNA follows: TGCGCCAGCAGCCAAGCGGAGGTCCCCAGCGGTGGCTACACCTTC.

The rearrangement links TRBV18 to TRBJ2-7, with a possible D match to TRBD2 (6 bases). Germline CDR1 reads KGHSH; CDR2 reads LQKENI. V was pared by 5 bases and J by 3 bases, with 14 bases between. The CDR3 runs 14 residues. CDR3 sequence reads: CASSGGAGDYEQYF. In DNA, the CDR3 is TGTGCCAGCTCAGGCGGGGCGGGCGACTACGAGCAGTACTTC.

The CDR3 reads CASSQGRALSYNEQFF. In DNA form, the CDR3 reads TGTGCCAGCAGCCAAGGAAGAGCGCTTTCCTACAATGAGCAGTTCTTC. V gene TRBV3-1 (or the pseudogene TRBV3-2) combines with J gene TRBJ2-1; D gene unclear. Trimming removed 1 base from V and 1 base from J, with 11 bases in between. Germline-derived CDR1 and CDR2 are LGHDT and YNNKEL (reference sequence). This CDR3 has 16 residues.

The chain recombines TRBV5-1 with TRBJ2-1, with 9 bases lining up with TRBD1. Germline-derived CDR1 and CDR2 are SGHRS and YFSETQ. With V trimmed by 4 bases and J by 7 bases, 3 bases remained unmatched. The CDR3 loop spans 13 amino acids. The CDR3 sequence is CASSRDRVNEQFF. The CDR3 coding sequence is TGCGCCAGCAGCAGGGACAGGGTGAATGAGCAGTTCTTC.

The chain employs TRBV7-8 and TRBJ2-3, with 11 nucleotides matching TRBD2. The trim removed 5 bases at V and 2 bases at J, leaving 6 bases unmatched. The CDR3 contains 16 residues. Looked up from germline, CDR1 is SGHVS and CDR2 is FQNEAQ. The CDR3 loop reads CASSPWTSGSTDTQYF. In nucleotides, the CDR3 is TGTGCCAGCAGCCCGTGGACTAGCGGGTCCACAGATACGCAGTATTTT.

In DNA, the CDR3 is TGTGCCAGCAGGACTACAGGGGTTCGGGGCTACACCTTC. Its protein product is CASRTTGVRGYTF. V gene TRBV12-3 or TRBV12-4 combines with J gene TRBJ1-2; 7 nucleotides match TRBD1. V shed 6 bases, J shed 8 bases, and the junction held 9 bases outside the gene matches. The CDR3 consists of 13 residues.

This clone was seen only once. This CDR3 reads CASSVRDRGPGELFF. DNA of the CDR3: TGTGCCAGCAGTGTCCGGGACAGGGGGCCCGGGGAGCTGTTTTTT. J is TRBJ2-2 and V is TRBV6-2 or TRBV6-3, with 12 bases lining up with TRBD1. Germline assignment: CDR1 MNHEY and CDR2 SVGEGT. J gave up 6 bases and V 5 bases, and 4 bases lay outside the gene matches. This CDR3 comprises 15 residues.

This clone was recorded once. The chain has TRBV10-3 and TRBJ1-5; TRBD1 is a possible D gene (5 bases). V was clipped by 10 bases and J by 4 bases, with 11 bases between them. The germline V gene has CDR1 ENHRY and CDR2 SYGVKD. The CDR3 loop spans 12 amino acids. The CDR3 spells CATRQSNQPQHF. The DNA of the CDR3 is TGTGCCACCCGACAGTCAAATCAGCCCCAGCATTTT.

This clone was seen once. The chain links TRBV14 to TRBJ2-2; 10 bases align to TRBD1. This CDR3 comprises 14 residues. The ends lost 6 bases at V and 7 bases at J; junction bases unmatched: 5. Germline-derived CDR1 and CDR2 are SGHDN and FVKESK. DNA for the CDR3: TGTGCCAGCAGGGGACAGGGGAAGATCGGGGAGCTGTTTTTT. Encoded protein: CASRGQGKIGELFF.